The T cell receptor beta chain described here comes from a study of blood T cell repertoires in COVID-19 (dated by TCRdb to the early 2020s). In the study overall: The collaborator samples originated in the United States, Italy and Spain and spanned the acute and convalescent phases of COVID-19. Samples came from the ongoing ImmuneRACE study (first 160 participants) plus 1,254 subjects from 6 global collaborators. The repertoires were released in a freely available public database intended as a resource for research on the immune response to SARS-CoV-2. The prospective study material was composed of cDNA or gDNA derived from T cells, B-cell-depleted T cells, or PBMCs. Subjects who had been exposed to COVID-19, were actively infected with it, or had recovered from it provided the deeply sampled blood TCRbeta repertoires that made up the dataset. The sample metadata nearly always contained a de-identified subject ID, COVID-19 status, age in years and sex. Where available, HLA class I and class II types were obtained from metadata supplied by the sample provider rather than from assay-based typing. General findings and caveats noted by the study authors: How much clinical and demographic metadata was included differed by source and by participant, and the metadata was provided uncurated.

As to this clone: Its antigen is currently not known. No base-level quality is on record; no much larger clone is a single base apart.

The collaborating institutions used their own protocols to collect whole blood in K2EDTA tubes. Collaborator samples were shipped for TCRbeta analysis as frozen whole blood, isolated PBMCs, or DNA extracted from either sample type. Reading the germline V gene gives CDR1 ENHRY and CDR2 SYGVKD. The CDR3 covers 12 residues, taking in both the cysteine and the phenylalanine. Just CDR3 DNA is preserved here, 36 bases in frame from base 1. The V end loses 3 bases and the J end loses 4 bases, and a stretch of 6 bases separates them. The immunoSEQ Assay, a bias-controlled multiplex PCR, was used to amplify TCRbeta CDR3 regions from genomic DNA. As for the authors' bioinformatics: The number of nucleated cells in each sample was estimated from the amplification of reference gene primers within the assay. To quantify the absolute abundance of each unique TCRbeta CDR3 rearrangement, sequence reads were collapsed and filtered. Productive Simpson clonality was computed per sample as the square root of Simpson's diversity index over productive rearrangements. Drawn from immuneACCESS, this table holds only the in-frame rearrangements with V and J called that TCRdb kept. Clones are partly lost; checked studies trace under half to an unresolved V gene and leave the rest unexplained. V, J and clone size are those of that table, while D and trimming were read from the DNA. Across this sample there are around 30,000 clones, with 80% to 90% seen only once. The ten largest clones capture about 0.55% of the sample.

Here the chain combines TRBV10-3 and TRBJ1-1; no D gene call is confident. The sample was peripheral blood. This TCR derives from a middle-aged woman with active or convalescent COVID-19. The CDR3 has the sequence CAISEEGTEAFF. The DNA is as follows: TGTGCCATCAGTGAAGAGGGCACTGAAGCTTTCTTT.